This is a list of T cell receptor beta chains from one sample in a study of response to subunit inactivated influenza vaccine. A single record per CDR3 protein comes from TCRdb applying MiXCR to the RT-PCR reads. The sample yields about 540,000 distinct CDR3 sequences, around 21% seen once. This same sample was also taken into another study, of T cells expressing NK-cell markers.

This specimen consisted of CD4+ T cells sorted from PBMCs, obtained about 12 days after vaccination. The receptor set was obtained from a man aged 50-59 years who received an inactivated influenza vaccine. Both conserved end residues are part of each CDR3. A D gene is named only where the DNA matches it firmly. Some rows have no size entry. The others give once, few or many, or a class for an expanded clone.

TRBJ1-5	-	-	TRBV24-1	TGTGCCACCAGCGATGGGTATGGCCAGCATTTT	CATSDGYGQHF
TRBJ2-3	few	-	TRBV9	TGTGCCAGCAGCACGTTACAGGGCAGATCCACAGATACGCAGTATTTT	CASSTLQGRSTDTQYF
TRBJ1-5	few	TRBD1	TRBV4-2	TGTGCCAGCAGCCAAAACGACAGGGGCAATCAGCCCCAGCATTTT	CASSQNDRGNQPQHF
TRBJ2-5	-	TRBD2	TRBV29-1	TGCAGCGTTGTCGCGACTAGCGGGGGGGCGGTTTTGGAGACCCAGTACTTC	CSVVATSGGAVLETQYF
TRBJ1-4	many	TRBD1	TRBV20-1	TGCAGTGCTAGCCCCGGGACAGGGAATGAAAAACTGTTTTTT	CSASPGTGNEKLFF
TRBJ2-7	few	-	TRBV24-1	TGTGCCACCAGTGACCAAGTCCGAACACGGTTCGAGCAGTACTTC	CATSDQVRTRFEQYF
TRBJ2-3	many	-	TRBV5-1	TGCGCCAGCGCAACAGGGTCAGGTACAGATACGCAGTATTTT	CASATGSGTDTQYF
TRBJ2-4	many	-	TRBV11-2	TGTGCCAGCAGCCGAGGGGCTGAGGAAAACATTCAGTACTTC	CASSRGAEENIQYF
TRBJ2-7	-	TRBD2	TRBV2	TGTGCCAGCGGACTAGCGCTGATCTACGAGCAGTACTTC	CASGLALIYEQYF
TRBJ2-7	-	-	TRBV14	TGTGCCAGCAGCCAAGGTTGGGGCGGGAACTCCTACGAGCAGTACTTC	CASSQGWGGNSYEQYF
TRBJ2-7	few	-	TRBV2	TGTGCCAGCACCCGGGACGGCTTTTGGGGATGGCAGTACTTC	CASTRDGFWGWQYF
TRBJ2-1	-	TRBD2	TRBV5-1	TGCGCCAGCAGCCTAGCGGGGCCTTCGGATGAGCAGTTCTTC	CASSLAGPSDEQFF
TRBJ2-7	few	TRBD2	TRBV6-1	TGTGCCAGCAGTGAAGGCAGCGGGGGTCTATACGAGCAGTACTTC	CASSEGSGGLYEQYF
TRBJ2-5	few	-	TRBV20-1	TGCAGTGCTAACAGTCGACAGGGAGGGGAGACCCAGTACTTC	CSANSRQGGETQYF
TRBJ2-2	-	TRBD1	TRBV20-1	TGCAGTGTTAGAAGGGACAGGGGGCGCCGGGGCACCGGGGAGCTGTTTTTT	CSVRRDRGRRGTGELFF
TRBJ2-2	few	-	TRBV5-6	TGTGCCAGCAGCTTGGAGCCCGGGGAGCTGTTTTTT	CASSLEPGELFF
TRBJ2-3	-	TRBD1	TRBV5-1	TGCGCCAGCAGTTTAGGGACAGGGGCCTCCGATACGCAGTATTTT	CASSLGTGASDTQYF
TRBJ2-3	-	TRBD2	TRBV28	TGTGCCAGCAGTAACGGGGGGAGCACAGATACGCAGTATTTT	CASSNGGSTDTQYF
TRBJ2-7	once	-	TRBV5-4	TGTGCCAGCAGCTCCCGGCCAGGGAACTCCTACGAGCAGTACTTC	CASSSRPGNSYEQYF
TRBJ2-1	few	TRBD1	TRBV7-2	TGTGCCAGCAGCGTCGCCGGGACAGGGGTCACCTACAATGAGCAGTTCTTC	CASSVAGTGVTYNEQFF
TRBJ2-3	-	-	TRBV11-3	TGTGCCAGCAGCCTTAGACCGGGACTGGCAGATACGCAGTATTTT	CASSLRPGLADTQYF
TRBJ1-1	few	TRBD1	TRBV5-1	TGCGCCAGCAACAGGGGGGGTTCGGGAAACACTGAAGCTTTCTTT	CASNRGGSGNTEAFF
TRBJ1-1	few	TRBD1	TRBV19	TGTGCCAGTAGTATAAGCCGACAGGGATTGAACACTGAAGCTTTCTTT	CASSISRQGLNTEAFF
TRBJ2-7	-	TRBD1	TRBV19	TGTGCCAGTAGTGATCGACAGGGGCTGTACGAGCAGTACTTC	CASSDRQGLYEQYF
TRBJ2-1	few	-	TRBV12-3/TRBV12-4	TGTGCCAGCAGTTTAAGGCGGAGCAGGAACTACAATGAGCAGTTCTTC	CASSLRRSRNYNEQFF
TRBJ2-1	-	TRBD2	TRBV7-2	TGTGCCAGCAGCTCGACTAGCGGGGTCCACAATGAGCAGTTCTTC	CASSSTSGVHNEQFF
TRBJ2-7	many	-	TRBV5-6	TGTGCCAGCAGCCGGGACCTCACCTACGAGCAGTACTTC	CASSRDLTYEQYF
TRBJ1-5	few	TRBD1	TRBV28	TGTGCCAGCAGTTCCTTCCGGGACAGGGGATCGGGGCAGCCCCAGCATTTT	CASSSFRDRGSGQPQHF
TRBJ2-3	few	-	TRBV14	TGTGCCAGCAGCCAAGATCGGAACCTGGGCACAGATACGCAGTATTTT	CASSQDRNLGTDTQYF
TRBJ1-1	-	-	TRBV28	TGTGCCAGCATTGTGGGGATGAACACTGAAGCTTTCTTT	CASIVGMNTEAFF
TRBJ2-7	few	-	TRBV10-3	TGTGCCATCAGTGAAACAGGGACCTACGAGCAGTACTTC	CAISETGTYEQYF
TRBJ2-2	-	TRBD2	TRBV7-2	TGTGCCAGCAGCTTAACTAGCGGGATTGTTTCCGGGGAGCTGTTTTTT	CASSLTSGIVSGELFF
TRBJ1-1	few	-	TRBV7-2	TGTGCCAGCAGCTCTGAAATGAACACTGAAGCTTTCTTT	CASSSEMNTEAFF
TRBJ2-2	-	-	TRBV7-3	TGTGCCAGCAGCCCGACAGGCACCGGGGAGCTGTTTTTT	CASSPTGTGELFF
TRBJ2-1	few	TRBD2	TRBV4-2	TGTGCCAGCAGCCAAGAACCAGCGGGGCTAACCTACAATGAGCAGTTCTTC	CASSQEPAGLTYNEQFF
TRBJ2-2	few	-	TRBV5-1	TGCGCCAGCAGCATGGGACACATGAACACCGGGGAGCTGTTTTTT	CASSMGHMNTGELFF
TRBJ1-1	few	-	TRBV29-1	TGCAGCGTTGACCAGGGGCCTGAAGCTTTCTTT	CSVDQGPEAFF